This entry lists 13 T cell receptor beta chains sequenced from one sample in a study of metastatic and nonmetastatic thyroid tumors. TCRdb re-called the PCR reads through MiXCR. The sample includes about 14,000 clones, 30% to 35% of them seen just once. Nobody among the patients had been given any treatment before thyroid surgery. The sequenced material came from tumor tissue. The receptors come from a female donor with papillary thyroid cancer or a benign thyroid nodule (not recorded which). Some clones in this sample may be carry-over from other donors' samples.

The chain carries TRBV7-2 and TRBJ2-7; 7 bases line up with TRBD2. V was clipped by 4 bases and J by 1 base; unmatched bases: 7. Germline CDR1 is SGHTA and CDR2 is FQGNSA. This CDR3 is 15 amino acids long. The CDR3 sequence is CASSSRTSFSYEQYF. DNA for the CDR3: TGTGCCAGCAGCTCCCGGACTAGTTTTTCCTACGAGCAGTACTTC. The whole variable domain, remainder taken from reference TRBV7-2 and TRBJ2-7, is GAGVSQSPSNKVTEKGKDVELRCDPISGHTALYWYRQSLGQGLEFLIYFQGNSAPDKSGLPSDRFSAERTGGSVSTLTIQRTQQEDSAVYLCASSSRTSFSYEQYFGPGTRLTVT.

The chain uses TRBV20-1 and TRBJ2-7; D may correspond to TRBD1 or TRBD2 (5 bases each). CDR1 and CDR2 from the germline V gene are DFQATT and SNEGSKA (reference sequence). V gave up 0 bases and J gave up 4 bases, with 13 bases separating them. The CDR3 runs 14 residues. The chain's CDR3 is CSARDWGIPYEQYF. In DNA, the CDR3 is TGCAGTGCTAGAGATTGGGGGATACCTTACGAGCAGTACTTC.

Turning to this clone: With a much larger clone just one base away, this may be a read error. This chain links TRBV6-2 or TRBV6-3 with TRBJ2-7, with D hard to call. The CDR3 spans 12 residues. CDR1 MNHEY and CDR2 SVGEGT come from the germline V gene. As DNA, the CDR3 is TGTGCCAGCAATTCCCTCGGGTACGAGCAGTGCTTC. Its translation: CASNSLGYEQCF.

This chain links TRBV19 with TRBJ1-1; no definite D call. CDR3 size: 12 residues. Trimming pared 5 bases from V and 9 bases from J, leaving 13 bases between. Germline V gene lookup returns CDR1 LNHDA and CDR2 SQIVND (reference sequence). The CDR3 here is CASSPSRGKAFF. The CDR3 bases are TGTGCCAGTAGTCCCAGTCGGGGAAAAGCTTTCTTT. The variable domain in full, with the rest retrieved from reference TRBV19 and TRBJ1-1, is DGGITQSPKYLFRKEGQNVTLSCEQNLNHDAMYWYRQDPGQGLRLIYYSQIVNDFQKGDIAEGYSVSREKKESFPLTVTSAQKNPTAFYLCASSPSRGKAFFGQGTRLTVV.

This clone has a count of ten or more. This chain's CDR3 is CASSQTGTRDFGEQFF. The CDR3 coding sequence is TGTGCCAGCAGCCAAACCGGGACTAGGGACTTTGGGGAGCAGTTCTTC. The chain joins TRBV14 to TRBJ2-1; 8 bases align to TRBD2. Germline lookup yields CDR1 SGHDN and CDR2 FVKESK. The CDR3 totals 16 residues. Trimming removed 2 bases from V and 10 bases from J; junction bases left unmatched: 13.

This rearrangement joins TRBV6-1 to TRBJ1-1; D uncertain. This CDR3 region has 12 residues. Germline CDR1 is MNHNS and CDR2 is SASEGT. With 6 bases removed from V and 4 bases from J, the gap between germline ends came to 9 bases. CDR3 DNA sequence: TGTGCCAGCAGGGACGGGTGCACTGAAGCTTTCTTT. Translating it yields CASRDGCTEAFF.

By frequency in the sample, this clone is medium-sized. The chain links TRBV12-3 or TRBV12-4 to TRBJ2-2; 7 nucleotides align to TRBD2. The CDR3 runs to 16 residues. Trimming cost V 3 bases and J 4 bases; bases outside gene matches: 8. CDR3: CASSLLAGVGTGELFF. In DNA, the CDR3 is TGTGCCAGCAGTTTGTTGGCGGGAGTAGGCACCGGGGAGCTGTTTTTT.

The genes are TRBV28 and TRBJ1-4; TRBD1 matches 11 bases. V lost 3 bases, J lost 6 bases, and 0 bases stayed unmatched. The CDR3 is 14 amino acids. Germline V gene lookup returns CDR1 MDHEN and CDR2 SYDVKM. The DNA for the CDR3 is TGTGCCAGCAGTTTGGGACAGGGGGATGAAAAACTGTTTTTT. This codes for CASSLGQGDEKLFF.

The V and J genes are TRBV27 and TRBJ2-1; D not certain. This CDR3 has 12 amino acids. Germline CDR1 reads MNHEY; CDR2 reads SMNVEV (reference sequence). Trimming stripped 6 bases from V and 7 bases from J, with 10 bases between. The CDR3 region has the DNA TGTGCCAGCAGCCCCACGAAGAATGAGCAGTTCTTC. It codes for CASSPTKNEQFF.

This clone was seen at least ten times. This chain uses TRBV3-1 with TRBJ2-1; 12 bases are shared with TRBD2. V dropped 4 bases and J dropped 7; count of bases not matched to a gene: 5. Germline CDR1 and CDR2: LGHDT and YNNKEL (reference sequence). This CDR3 is 15 amino acids long. This CDR3 is CASSRLAGVLNEQFF. The CDR3 nucleotides are TGTGCCAGCAGCCGACTAGCGGGAGTATTGAATGAGCAGTTCTTC.

This clone was counted at least ten times. V usage is TRBV28 and J usage is TRBJ1-2, with a weak D call TRBD1 (6 bases). From germline, CDR1 is MDHEN and CDR2 SYDVKM. With 5 bases removed from V and 5 bases from J, the gap between germline ends came to 21 bases. This CDR3 comprises 16 residues. DNA of the CDR3: TGTGCCAGCAGTACACCCGACGGGGGCGGCTTTTATGGCTACACCTTC. Its translation: CASSTPDGGGFYGYTF.

This clone has at least ten counts. The chain has TRBV20-1 and TRBJ1-4; no clear D gene. Germline values: CDR1 DFQATT, CDR2 SNEGSKA (reference sequence). The CDR3 extends over 12 amino acids. The V end was cut by 3 bases, the J end by 7 bases, with 9 bases between. The CDR3 sequence: CSASPQVEKLFF. The CDR3 region has the DNA TGCAGTGCTAGTCCCCAGGTTGAAAAACTGTTTTTT.

V gene TRBV6-1 combines with J gene TRBJ1-1; 7 bases match TRBD1. The length of the CDR3 is 13 residues. CDR1 is MNHNS and CDR2 is SASEGT in the germline V gene. V lost 6 bases, J lost 6 bases, and 7 bases stayed unmatched. This chain's CDR3 is CASRKTGDAEAFF. The CDR3, as DNA: TGTGCCAGCAGGAAAACAGGGGACGCTGAAGCTTTCTTT.